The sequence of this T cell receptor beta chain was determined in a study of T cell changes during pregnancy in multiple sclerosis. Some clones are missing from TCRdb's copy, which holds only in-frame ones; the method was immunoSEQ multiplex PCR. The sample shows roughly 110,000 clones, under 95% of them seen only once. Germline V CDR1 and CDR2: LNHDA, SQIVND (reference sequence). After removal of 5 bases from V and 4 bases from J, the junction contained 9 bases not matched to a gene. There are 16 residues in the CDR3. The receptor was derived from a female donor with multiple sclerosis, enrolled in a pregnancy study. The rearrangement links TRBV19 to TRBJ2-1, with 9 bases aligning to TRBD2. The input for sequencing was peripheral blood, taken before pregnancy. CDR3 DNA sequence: TGTGCCAGTAGTGAGGTTTCTAGCGGGGAGTACAATGAGCAGTTCTTC. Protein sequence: CASSEVSSGEYNEQFF.